Listed below are T cell receptor beta chains from one sample, sequenced in a study of blood T cell repertoires in COVID-19. Using immunoSEQ multiplex PCR, the repertoire was profiled, and TCRdb retains in-frame clones only, with some absent. The table lists some 58,000 clones, approximately 86% of them singletons. Sequenced: peripheral blood. The origin of the receptors is a man aged 40-55 years with acute or convalescent COVID-19. CDR3s include the opening cysteine and the closing phenylalanine or tryptophan.

v_call	cdr3_aa
TRBV4-1	CASSQDPGQGLNNEQFF
TRBV10-3	CAISPGQGNLKTQYF
TRBV30	CAWSPGQGHGYTF
TRBV4-1	CASSHRLMMEQFF
TRBV29-1	CSVTGTQGGNTIYF
TRBV7-9	CASSLKGAGTQYF
TRBV6-5	CASSYSRGQPQHF
TRBV10-1	CASPAGRGNQPQHF
TRBV7-8	CASSLHGNTIYF
TRBV15	CATSRDLGQAWDEQYF
TRBV20-1	CSASPRNTGELFF
TRBV30	CAWSLSNSPLHF
TRBV29-1	CSVEASSYEQYF
TRBV30	CAWSVQGGNYGYTF
TRBV3-1/TRBV3-2	CASSQDARSSAQYF